This T cell receptor (beta chain) stems from a study of blood T cells in healthy people across ages. Germline CDR1 and CDR2: LGHNA and YNFKEQ. The CDR3 length is 15 residues. Trimming removed 4 bases from V and 5 bases from J; junction bases left unmatched: 7. The second PCR ran 7 to 11 cycles with a sample-barcoded 5' primer and J-beta primers. TCRdb reanalysed the 5' RACE reads using MiXCR and keeps one entry per CDR3 protein. Among approximately 800,000 distinct CDR3 sequences listed, 35% to 60% were seen once. This clonotype was seen only a few times. This sequence joins TRBV4-2 and TRBJ1-5; the match to TRBD1 covers 8 bases. The receptor's source is a man older than 75 in good health. The source material was blood. The CDR3 DNA sequence: TGTGCCAGCAGCCCGCAGACAGGGGAGGATCAGCCCCAGCATTTT. This codes for CASSPQTGEDQPQHF.